This T cell receptor beta chain was captured by sequencing in a study of T cells in Graves' hyperthyroidism and ophthalmopathy. Trimming cost V 5 bases and J 0 bases, with 19 bases left between them. The CDR3 contains 17 residues. Germline V CDR1 and CDR2: LGHNT, FRNRAP. In its sample, this clonotype was seen many times. The antigen is unknown. General observations from the study: Most thyroid clonotypes with frequency above 0.001 were detected in blood.

The TCR beta CDR3 regions underwent amplification using RNA transcripts as the source. The TCR CDR3 first-round RT-PCR relied on the HTBI primer set. In TCRdb, the multiplex PCR reads were re-called with MiXCR into one record per CDR3 protein. The sample has fewer than 500,000 distinct CDR3 sequences; about 14% are singletons. The clonotype was recovered from a young woman with Graves' ophthalmopathy. The sequencing input was blood. The V and J genes are TRBV12-5 and TRBJ1-1, with D perhaps TRBD1 (5 bases). CDR3 region: CASGEFRVLTMNTEAFF. CDR3 in DNA: TGTGCTAGTGGTGAATTCAGGGTTTTGACCATGAACACTGAAGCTTTCTTT.